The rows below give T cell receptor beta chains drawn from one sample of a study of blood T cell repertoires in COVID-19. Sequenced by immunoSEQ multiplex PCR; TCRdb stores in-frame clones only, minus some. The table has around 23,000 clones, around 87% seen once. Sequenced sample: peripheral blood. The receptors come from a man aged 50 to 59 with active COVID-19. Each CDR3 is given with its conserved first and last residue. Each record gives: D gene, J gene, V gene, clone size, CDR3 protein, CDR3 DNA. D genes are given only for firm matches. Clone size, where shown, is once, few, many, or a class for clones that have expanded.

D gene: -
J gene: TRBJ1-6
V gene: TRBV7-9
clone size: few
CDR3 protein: CASSLAMGLYSPLHF
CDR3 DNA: TGTGCCAGCAGCTTAGCGATGGGGCTCTATTCACCCCTCCACTTT

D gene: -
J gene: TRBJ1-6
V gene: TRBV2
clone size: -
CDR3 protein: CASRDNSYNSPLHF
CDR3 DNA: TGTGCCAGCAGGGACAACTCCTATAATTCACCCCTCCACTTT

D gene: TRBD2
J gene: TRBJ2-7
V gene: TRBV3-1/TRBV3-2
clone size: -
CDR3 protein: CASSQEGLAVTYEQYF
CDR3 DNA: TGTGCCAGCAGCCAGGAGGGACTAGCGGTTACCTACGAGCAGTACTTC

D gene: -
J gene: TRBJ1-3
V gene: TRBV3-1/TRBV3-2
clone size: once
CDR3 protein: CASSVTGTGNTIYF
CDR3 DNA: TGTGCCAGCAGCGTCACAGGGACTGGAAACACCATATATTTT

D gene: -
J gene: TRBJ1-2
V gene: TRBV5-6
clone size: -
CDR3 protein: CASSSNYGYTF
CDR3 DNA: TGTGCCAGCAGCTCAAACTATGGCTACACCTTC

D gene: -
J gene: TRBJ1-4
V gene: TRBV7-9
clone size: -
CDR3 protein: CASSFRTGNENLFF
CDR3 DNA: TGTGCCAGCAGCTTCCGGACTGGAAATGAAAACCTGTTTTTT

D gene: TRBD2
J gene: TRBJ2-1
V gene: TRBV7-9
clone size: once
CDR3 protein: CASFREVSYNEQFF
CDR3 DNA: TGTGCCAGCTTCCGGGAGGTCTCCTACAATGAGCAGTTCTTC

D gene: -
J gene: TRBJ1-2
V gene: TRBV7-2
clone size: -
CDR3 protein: CASSLAGQQAIYGYTF
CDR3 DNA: TGTGCCAGCAGCTTAGCGGGCCAGCAGGCTATCTATGGCTACACCTTC

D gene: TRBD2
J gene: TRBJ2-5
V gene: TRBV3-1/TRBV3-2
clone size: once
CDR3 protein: CASSYTSGGAQETQYF
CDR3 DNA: TGTGCCAGCAGCTATACTAGCGGGGGGGCCCAAGAGACCCAGTACTTC

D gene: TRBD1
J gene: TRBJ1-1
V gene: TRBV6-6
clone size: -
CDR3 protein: CASSYEGAGTEAFF
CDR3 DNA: TGTGCCAGCAGTTACGAGGGGGCTGGAACTGAAGCTTTCTTT

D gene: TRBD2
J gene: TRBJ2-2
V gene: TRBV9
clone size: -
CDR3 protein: CASSPRILSGGRPGELFF
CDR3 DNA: TGTGCCAGCAGCCCCCGAATCCTTAGCGGGGGCAGACCCGGGGAGCTGTTTTTT

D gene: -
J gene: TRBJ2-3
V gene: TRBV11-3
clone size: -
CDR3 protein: CASSLEIGGSNTQYF
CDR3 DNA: TGTGCCAGCAGCTTAGAGATCGGAGGGTCGAATACGCAGTATTTT

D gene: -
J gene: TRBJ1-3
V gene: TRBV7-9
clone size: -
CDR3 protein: CASSGPRRTSGNTIYF
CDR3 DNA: TGTGCCAGCAGCGGCCCCAGGCGAACTTCTGGAAACACCATATATTTT

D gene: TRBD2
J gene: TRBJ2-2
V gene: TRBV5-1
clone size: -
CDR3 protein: CASSVGSGENTGELFF
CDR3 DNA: TGCGCCAGCAGCGTTGGTAGCGGGGAGAACACCGGGGAGCTGTTTTTT

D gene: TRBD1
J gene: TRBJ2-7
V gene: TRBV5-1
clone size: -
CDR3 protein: CASSSGQGAYEQYF
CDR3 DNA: TGCGCCAGCAGTTCGGGGCAGGGGGCCTACGAGCAGTACTTC

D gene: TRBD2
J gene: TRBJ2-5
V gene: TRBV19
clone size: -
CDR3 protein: CASTSDWLSGEAQYF
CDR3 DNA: TGTGCCAGTACTTCCGATTGGCTCAGCGGGGAGGCCCAGTACTTC

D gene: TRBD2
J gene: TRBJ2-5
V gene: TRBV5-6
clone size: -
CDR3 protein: CASSPLLAGEGQETQYF
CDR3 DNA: TGTGCCAGCAGCCCCCTGCTAGCGGGAGAGGGTCAAGAGACCCAGTACTTC

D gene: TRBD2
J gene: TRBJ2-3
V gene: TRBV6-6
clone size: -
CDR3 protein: CASSYPTSGVRDTQYF
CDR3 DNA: TGTGCCAGCAGTTACCCAACTAGCGGGGTGAGGGATACGCAGTATTTT

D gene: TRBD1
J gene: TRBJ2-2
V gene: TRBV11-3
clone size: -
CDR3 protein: CASSLDWDRRNTGELFF
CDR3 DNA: TGTGCCAGCAGCTTAGATTGGGACAGGCGGAACACCGGGGAGCTGTTTTTT

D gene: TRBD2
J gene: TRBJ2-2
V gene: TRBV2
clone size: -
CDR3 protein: CALGLANYAGELFF
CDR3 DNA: TGTGCCTTAGGACTAGCGAACTACGCCGGGGAGCTGTTTTTT

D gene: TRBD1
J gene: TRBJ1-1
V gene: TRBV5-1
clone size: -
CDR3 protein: CASSGSTGVVSEAFF
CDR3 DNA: TGCGCCAGCAGCGGATCGACAGGGGTCGTATCTGAAGCTTTCTTT

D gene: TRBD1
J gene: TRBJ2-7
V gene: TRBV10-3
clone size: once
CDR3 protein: CAISLGQGNSYEQYF
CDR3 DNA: TGTGCCATCAGCCTGGGACAGGGAAACTCCTACGAGCAGTACTTC

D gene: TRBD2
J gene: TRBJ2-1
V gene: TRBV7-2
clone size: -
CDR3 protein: CASLAGRANNEQFF
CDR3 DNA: TGTGCCAGCCTAGCGGGAAGGGCCAACAATGAGCAGTTCTTC

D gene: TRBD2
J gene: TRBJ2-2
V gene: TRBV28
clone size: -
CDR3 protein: CASTGGEWPGELFF
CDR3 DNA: TGTGCCAGCACTGGGGGGGAGTGGCCCGGGGAGCTGTTTTTT

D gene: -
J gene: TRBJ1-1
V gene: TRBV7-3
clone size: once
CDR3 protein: CASSQLGGHTEAFF
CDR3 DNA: TGTGCCAGCAGCCAACTGGGGGGGCACACTGAAGCTTTCTTT

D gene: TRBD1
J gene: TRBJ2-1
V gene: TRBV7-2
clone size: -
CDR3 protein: CASSQRQGQFF
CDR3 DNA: TGTGCCAGCAGCCAAAGACAGGGCCAATTCTTC

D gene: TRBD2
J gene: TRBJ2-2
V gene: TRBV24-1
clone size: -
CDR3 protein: CATSARGGPTGELFF
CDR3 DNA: TGTGCCACCAGTGCGCGGGGGGGCCCCACCGGGGAGCTGTTTTTT

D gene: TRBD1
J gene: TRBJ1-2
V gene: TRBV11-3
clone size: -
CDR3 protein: CASSSQGDGYTF
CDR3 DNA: TGTGCCAGCAGCTCGCAGGGGGATGGCTACACCTTC

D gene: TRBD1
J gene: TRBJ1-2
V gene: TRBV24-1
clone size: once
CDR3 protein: CATRPGTGIDYGYTF
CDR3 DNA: TGTGCCACCCGTCCCGGGACAGGGATTGACTATGGCTACACCTTC

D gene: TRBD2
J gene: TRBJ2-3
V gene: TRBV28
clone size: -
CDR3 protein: CASSFSLRGGTDTQYF
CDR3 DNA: TGTGCCAGCAGTTTCAGCCTTCGGGGGGGCACAGATACGCAGTATTTT

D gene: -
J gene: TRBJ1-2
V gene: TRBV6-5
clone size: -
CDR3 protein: CASSYKGDGYTF
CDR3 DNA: TGTGCCAGCAGCTACAAGGGGGATGGCTACACCTTC

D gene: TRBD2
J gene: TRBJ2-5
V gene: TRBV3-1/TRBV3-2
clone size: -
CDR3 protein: CASSQRAGTSGRGATETQYF
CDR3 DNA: TGTGCCAGCAGCCAAAGGGCTGGGACTAGCGGGAGGGGCGCAACAGAGACCCAGTACTTC

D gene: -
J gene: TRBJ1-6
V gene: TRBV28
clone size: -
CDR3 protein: CASKERRNSPLHF
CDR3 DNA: TGTGCCAGCAAGGAAAGGCGGAATTCACCCCTCCACTTT

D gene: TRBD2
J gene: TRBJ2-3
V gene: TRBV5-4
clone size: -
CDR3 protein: CASSHGVGLEMHTQYF
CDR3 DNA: TGTGCCAGCAGCCATGGTGTGGGACTAGAAATGCATACGCAGTATTTT

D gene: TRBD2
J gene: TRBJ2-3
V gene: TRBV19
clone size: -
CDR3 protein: CASSILLGTSDRDTQYF
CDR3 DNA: TGTGCCAGTAGTATCCTCCTAGGGACTAGCGACCGAGATACGCAGTATTTT

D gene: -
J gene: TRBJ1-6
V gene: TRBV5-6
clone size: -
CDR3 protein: CASSPTQSSYNSPLHF
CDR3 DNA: TGTGCCAGCAGCCCGACACAGAGCTCCTATAATTCACCCCTCCACTTT

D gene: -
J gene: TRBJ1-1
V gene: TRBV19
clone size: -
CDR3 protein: CASSIGGVVTEAFF
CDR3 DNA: TGTGCCAGTAGTATTGGCGGGGTGGTCACTGAAGCTTTCTTT

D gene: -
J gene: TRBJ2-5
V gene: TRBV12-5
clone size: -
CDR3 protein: CASGLITSGTHGGETQYF
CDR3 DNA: TGTGCTAGTGGTTTGATTACATCCGGGACCCATGGAGGGGAGACCCAGTACTTC

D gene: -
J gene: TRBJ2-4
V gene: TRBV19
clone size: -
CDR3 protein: CASQTGGKNIQYF
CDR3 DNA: TGTGCCAGCCAGACCGGAGGCAAAAACATTCAGTACTTC

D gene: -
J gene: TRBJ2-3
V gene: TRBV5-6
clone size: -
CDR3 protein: CASSLSGIDTQYF
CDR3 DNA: TGTGCCAGCAGCTTGTCGGGGATAGATACGCAGTATTTT

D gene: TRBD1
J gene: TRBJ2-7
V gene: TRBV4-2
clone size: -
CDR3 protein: CASSQADRANYEQYF
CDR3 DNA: TGTGCCAGCAGCCAAGCGGACAGGGCGAACTACGAGCAGTACTTC

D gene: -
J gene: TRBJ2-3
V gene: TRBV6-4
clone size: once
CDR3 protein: CASSDSEDPDTQYF
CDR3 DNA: TGTGCCAGCAGTGACTCGGAGGACCCAGATACGCAGTATTTT